The sequence of this TCR beta chain was determined in a study of cytomegalovirus exposure and HLA in healthy donors. Trimming removed 2 bases from V and 4 bases from J, with 17 bases in between. CDR1 is MNHNS and CDR2 is SASEGT in the germline V gene. The CDR3 has 16 amino acids. Researchers ran the PCR with 60 Vbeta and 13 Jbeta primers. This table comes from immunoSEQ multiplex PCR, and its TCRdb copy is limited to in-frame clones, with some not included. Here the sample table reports 45,000 to 65,000 clones. The genes are TRBV6-1 and TRBJ1-2, with D possibly matching TRBD1 (5 bases). This TCR was sampled from a man aged 18 to 30 in good health and CMV-seropositive. The sequenced sample was PBMCs. DNA for the CDR3: TGTGCCAGCAGTGAAAGTGCGACCCCCAGGGTCTATGGCTACACCTTC. It codes for CASSESATPRVYGYTF.